A single sample is the source of the 5 T cell receptor beta chains below, sequenced in a study of blood T cell repertoires in COVID-19. TCRdb's table, derived via immunoSEQ multiplex PCR, lists solely in-frame clones and lacks some. In the table there are approximately 200,000 clones, 84% of which are singletons. The specimen sequenced was peripheral blood. The source of these receptors is a woman in her sixties or seventies who had recovered from COVID-19.

V usage is TRBV20-1 and J usage is TRBJ1-1; the D is unclear. Per germline, CDR1 DFQATT and CDR2 SNEGSKA (reference sequence). V dropped 6 bases and J dropped 0 bases, with 14 bases sitting between them. The CDR3 consists of 14 residues. The CDR3 region is CSASPVSMNTEAFF. In nucleotides, the CDR3 is TGCAGTGCGAGTCCGGTGTCCATGAACACTGAAGCTTTCTTT.

This chain uses TRBV2 with TRBJ2-2; the D is unclear. Germline values: CDR1 SNHLY, CDR2 FYNNEI. The V and J ends lost 11 bases and 5 bases respectively, with 12 bases between them. This CDR3 comprises 12 residues. CDR3 DNA sequence: TGTGCCTCCAGATCCCAGACCGGGGAGCTGTTTTTT. It encodes CASRSQTGELFF.

The genes are TRBV4-1 and TRBJ2-7, with no clear D. CDR3 length equals 13 residues. Germline V lookup: CDR1 MGHRA, CDR2 YSYEKL. V lost 4 bases, J lost 4 bases, and 11 bases lay in between. This CDR3 is CASSLKLRYEQYF. CDR3 nucleotides: TGCGCCAGCAGCCTCAAACTCCGATACGAGCAGTACTTC.

In this sample, this clone turned up once. This rearrangement joins TRBV7-2 to TRBJ2-3; TRBD1 matches 10 bases. Unmatched junction bases numbered 7, after V lost 8 bases and J lost 5 bases. CDR3 length: 14 amino acids. Germline V gives CDR1 SGHTA, CDR2 FQGNSA. Here the CDR3 reads CASSSGQGRDTQYF. The CDR3 nucleotides are TGTGCCAGCTCCTCGGGACAGGGGAGAGATACGCAGTATTTT.

The chain links TRBV19 to TRBJ1-5; the match to TRBD1 covers 9 bases. The CDR3 runs to 17 residues. Per germline, CDR1 LNHDA and CDR2 SQIVND (reference sequence). Germline trimming cut 4 bases from V and 6 bases from J; bases unmatched to any gene: 13. CDR3 sequence reads: CASSTLRDRVWVQPQHF. DNA for the CDR3: TGTGCCAGTAGTACACTCCGGGACAGGGTTTGGGTTCAGCCCCAGCATTTT.